These 25 T cell receptor beta chains came from one sample sequenced in a study of T-cell memory formation after mild COVID-19. TCRdb re-analysed the 5' RACE reads in MiXCR, keeping a single row per CDR3 protein. Counted here are some 190,000 distinct CDR3 sequences, around 19% occurring once; the ten biggest clones make up about 2.4%. Sequenced sample: PBMCs or a T cell subset sorted from them (not recorded which). These receptors all come from an adult woman who had mild COVID-19 (a few samples of this study predate the infection). Cell type and time point are not known.

V gene TRBV9 combines with J gene TRBJ2-7; 7 bases align to TRBD2. CDR1 and CDR2 from the germline V gene are SGDLS and YYNGEE. V shed 4 bases, J shed 9 bases, and the junction held 7 bases outside the gene matches. The CDR3 has 12 residues. The CDR3 DNA reads TGTGCCAGCAGCCCGACGGGGGGAGGGCAGTACTTC. The encoded protein is CASSPTGGGQYF.

This clonotype was recorded many times. V usage is TRBV5-6 and J usage is TRBJ2-7; 9 positions match TRBD1. With 6 bases clipped from V and 6 bases from J, the junction kept 10 bases outside the gene matches. CDR3 size: 14 residues. CDR1 and CDR2 from the germline V gene are SGHDT and YYEEEE. The DNA of the CDR3 is TGTGCCAGCACCTACAGGGGGCCAAGGGGCGAGCAGTACTTC. Its protein product is CASTYRGPRGEQYF.

The J gene is TRBJ2-7, the V gene TRBV5-1, with D unclear. The CDR3 runs to 12 residues. V lost 4 bases to trimming and J lost 6 bases, with 11 bases between them. Germline lookup yields CDR1 SGHRS and CDR2 YFSETQ. CDR3 sequence reads: CASSGEGPEQYF. CDR3 bases: TGCGCCAGCAGCGGTGAAGGGCCCGAGCAGTACTTC.

The V and J genes are TRBV12-3 or TRBV12-4 and TRBJ2-3; the D gene is possibly TRBD2 (5 bases). The CDR3 has 14 amino acids. Between the trimmed V and J ends, which lost 3 bases and 2 bases, there was a span of 9 bases. The CDR3 DNA is TGTGCCAGCAGTTTCGGGATTCTCACAGATACGCAGTATTTT. Its translation is CASSFGILTDTQYF.

In this sample, this clonotype turned up a few times. The V and J genes are TRBV5-4 and TRBJ2-3; 7 nucleotides match TRBD1. Trimming cost V 4 bases and J 3 bases; bases outside gene matches: 8. This CDR3 is 15 amino acids long. Germline CDR1 reads SGHNT; CDR2 reads YYREEE (reference sequence). The CDR3 here is CASSKQGTRTDTQYF. CDR3 DNA sequence: TGTGCCAGCAGCAAACAGGGGACACGGACAGATACGCAGTATTTT.

The chain employs TRBV10-1 and TRBJ1-4; D gene unclear. The CDR3 runs to 14 residues. V lost 3 bases and J lost 8, with 13 bases in between. Germline V gene sequence: CDR1 WNHNN, CDR2 SYGVQD (reference sequence). The CDR3 here is CASSDWRCKEKLFF. The CDR3 DNA follows: TGCGCCAGCAGTGATTGGAGATGTAAGGAAAAACTGTTTTTT.

This clonotype was counted only a few times. CDR3 sequence reads: CASSVQAGTTDTQYF. DNA of the CDR3: TGTGCCAGCAGCGTTCAAGCGGGGACCACAGATACGCAGTATTTT. V and J are TRBV9 and TRBJ2-3; 7 bases line up with TRBD2. The CDR3 sequence is 15 residues long. CDR1 and CDR2 from the germline V gene are SGDLS and YYNGEE. Losses at the gene ends were 2 bases for V and 2 bases for J; bases not matched to a gene: 5.

This clonotype appeared a few times. V and J are TRBV19 and TRBJ2-1, with 7 bases that match TRBD2. There are 15 residues in the CDR3. V was pared by 10 bases and J by 1 base, with 10 bases of the junction left unmatched. Germline assignment: CDR1 LNHDA and CDR2 SQIVND (reference sequence). The CDR3 loop is CATYETSSSYNEQFF. CDR3 DNA: TGTGCCACCTACGAGACTAGCAGTTCCTACAATGAGCAGTTCTTC. The complete variable domain, with remaining parts taken from reference TRBV19 and TRBJ2-1, reads DGGITQSPKYLFRKEGQNVTLSCEQNLNHDAMYWYRQDPGQGLRLIYYSQIVNDFQKGDIAEGYSVSREKKESFPLTVTSAQKNPTAFYLCATYETSSSYNEQFFGPGTRLTVL.

CDR3 DNA: TGCGCCAGCAGCACGGCGACAGCGAACACTGAAGCTTTCTTT. Its translation: CASSTATANTEAFF. This rearrangement joins TRBV5-1 to TRBJ1-1; possibly TRBD1 for D (5 bases). CDR3 length: 14 amino acids. Germline lookup yields CDR1 SGHRS and CDR2 YFSETQ. V shed 4 bases and J shed 1 base, with 11 bases lying between them.

This rearrangement joins TRBV7-2 to TRBJ2-7; perhaps TRBD2 as D (5 bases). The CDR3 extends over 14 amino acids. CDR1 SGHTA and CDR2 FQGNSA come from the germline V gene. Trimming shortened V by 6 bases and J by 0 bases, and 12 bases separated the two germline ends. CDR3 amino acids: CASSNGLASYEQYF. The CDR3 nucleotides read TGTGCCAGCAGTAACGGACTTGCCTCCTACGAGCAGTACTTC.

V and J are TRBV20-1 and TRBJ2-5, with TRBD2 matching 10 bases. With V trimmed by 6 bases and J by 2 bases, 9 bases remained unmatched. Germline values: CDR1 DFQATT, CDR2 SNEGSKA (reference sequence). The CDR3 is 15 residues long. The CDR3 coding sequence is TGCAGTGCGAGGATCGGGACTAGCGATCAAGAGACCCAGTACTTC. Encoded protein: CSARIGTSDQETQYF.

There are a few counts of this clonotype. The chain joins TRBV7-6 to TRBJ2-7; D may be TRBD1 (6 bases). The CDR3 has 16 amino acids. Germline V CDR1 and CDR2: SGHVS, FNYEAQ. The V end lost 3 bases, the J end lost 1 base, and 16 bases lay between the germline ends. CDR3 loop: CASSFTTTGTSYEQYF. Written as DNA, the CDR3 is TGTGCCAGCAGCTTTACCACGACAGGTACTTCCTACGAGCAGTACTTC.

The V call is TRBV19, the J call TRBJ2-5; 12 bases map to TRBD2. After removal of 3 bases from V and 1 base from J, the junction contained 6 bases not matched to a gene. The CDR3 has 17 residues. CDR1 is LNHDA and CDR2 is SQIVND in the germline V gene (reference sequence). CDR3 DNA: TGTGCCAGTAGTATCTCGACTAGCGGGGGCCCCCAAGAGACCCAGTACTTC. It codes for CASSISTSGGPQETQYF. Full variable domain (outside the CDR3, taken from reference TRBV19 and TRBJ2-5): DGGITQSPKYLFRKEGQNVTLSCEQNLNHDAMYWYRQDPGQGLRLIYYSQIVNDFQKGDIAEGYSVSREKKESFPLTVTSAQKNPTAFYLCASSISTSGGPQETQYFGPGTRLLVL.

The genes are TRBV28 and TRBJ2-7, with 8 bases lining up with TRBD2. V was clipped by 3 bases and J by 7 bases; unmatched bases: 17. In germline, CDR1 is MDHEN, CDR2 SYDVKM. CDR3 length: 17 residues. The CDR3 sequence: CASSFFIVAGSRGEQYF. DNA for the CDR3: TGTGCCAGCAGTTTCTTTATCGTAGCGGGATCCCGTGGGGAGCAGTACTTC.

The gene calls are TRBV29-1 and TRBJ2-7; 7 bases agree with TRBD1. The CDR3 length is 13 residues. In germline, CDR1 is SQVTM, CDR2 ANQGSEA. Trimming removed 5 bases from V and 3 bases from J; junction bases left unmatched: 7. CDR3 amino acids: CSVRDRAGYEQYF. The DNA for the CDR3 is TGCAGCGTTCGAGACAGGGCCGGCTACGAGCAGTACTTC.

This clonotype showed up just a few times. The V gene is TRBV3-1, the J gene TRBJ1-1; TRBD1 matches 9 bases. Germline assignment: CDR1 LGHDT and CDR2 YNNKEL (reference sequence). With 5 bases clipped from V and 7 bases from J, the junction kept 8 bases outside the gene matches. CDR3 length: 14 amino acids. The CDR3 DNA reads as TGTGCCAGCAGCGTTACAGGGGGCGCGTTTGAAGCTTTCTTT. Its translation is CASSVTGGAFEAFF.

The chain carries TRBV15 and TRBJ2-5; tentative D call: TRBD2 (6 bases). The CDR3 spans 15 residues. V shed 0 bases and J shed 5 bases, with 13 bases lying between them. Germline lookup yields CDR1 LNHNV and CDR2 YYDKDF (reference sequence). The CDR3 DNA sequence: TGTGCCACCAGCAGAGATTCTAGTCGGGGGGAGACCCAGTACTTC. Its translation: CATSRDSSRGETQYF.

J is TRBJ2-7 and V is TRBV20-1; the match to TRBD2 covers 11 bases. V lost 5 bases and J lost 2; bases outside the gene matches: 5. The CDR3 contains 14 residues. The germline V gene has CDR1 DFQATT and CDR2 SNEGSKA (reference sequence). The CDR3 reads CSAAGSGRAYEQYF. The CDR3 DNA reads as TGCAGTGCTGCCGGTAGCGGGAGGGCCTACGAGCAGTACTTC.

This clonotype was seen more than once but under ten times. V gene TRBV19 combines with J gene TRBJ2-2; D not resolved. Germline loops: CDR1 LNHDA, CDR2 SQIVND (reference sequence). This CDR3 spans 13 amino acids. The germline V and J ends were trimmed by 5 bases and 4 bases, with 8 bases remaining between them. The CDR3 bases are TGTGCCAGTAGTGCCCCAGGCACCGGGGAGCTGTTTTTT. Protein sequence: CASSAPGTGELFF.

This clonotype came up a few times. The CDR3 protein is CASSLRGPYEQYF. In DNA, the CDR3 is TGTGCCAGCAGTTTGAGGGGGCCCTACGAGCAGTACTTC. The chain combines TRBV12-3 or TRBV12-4 with TRBJ2-7; 7 positions match TRBD1. V dropped 3 bases and J dropped 2; count of bases not matched to a gene: 1. This CDR3 has 13 amino acids.

The chain has TRBV9 and TRBJ2-3, with 7 bases matching TRBD2. Germline CDR1 is SGDLS and CDR2 is YYNGEE. The CDR3 has 15 amino acids. V was pared by 1 base and J by 3 bases, with 5 bases of the junction left unmatched. The CDR3 region is CASSVTAGDTDTQYF. The CDR3 DNA reads TGTGCCAGCAGCGTAACGGCGGGAGATACAGATACGCAGTATTTT.

The genes are TRBV29-1 and TRBJ1-2; maybe TRBD1 (5 bases). Germline assignment: CDR1 SQVTM and CDR2 ANQGSEA. With 3 bases removed from V and 5 bases from J, the gap between germline ends came to 13 bases. CDR3 size: 13 residues. The CDR3 protein is CSVDFGTEYGYTF. CDR3 DNA sequence: TGCAGCGTTGATTTCGGGACTGAGTATGGCTACACCTTC.

This clonotype was seen a handful of times. The chain joins TRBV4-1 to TRBJ2-7, with 7 bases matching TRBD1. The CDR3 loop spans 16 amino acids. Germline V lookup: CDR1 MGHRA, CDR2 YSYEKL. Germline trimming cut 1 base from V and 9 bases from J; bases unmatched to any gene: 15. The CDR3 nucleotides read TGCGCCAGCAGCCAAGCCTCGGGACAGAGGTTATCTGGGCAGTACTTC. Its translation is CASSQASGQRLSGQYF.

The chain has TRBV29-1 and TRBJ1-1; D not resolved. With 3 bases removed from V and 6 bases from J, the gap between germline ends came to 11 bases. CDR3 length: 12 residues. The germline V gene encodes CDR1 SQVTM and CDR2 ANQGSEA. Written as DNA, the CDR3 is TGCAGCGTTGATCGCAGCCTCCCTGAAGCTTTCTTT. Its translation is CSVDRSLPEAFF. The variable domain in full, completed from reference TRBV29-1 and TRBJ1-1, reads SAVISQKPSRDICQRGTSLTIQCQVDSQVTMMFWYRQQPGQSLTLIATANQGSEATYESGFVIDKFPISRPNLTFSTLTVSNMSPEDSSIYLCSVDRSLPEAFFGQGTRLTVV.

The V gene is TRBV5-6, the J gene TRBJ2-4, with D perhaps matching TRBD1 or TRBD2 (5 bases each). This CDR3 spans 15 amino acids. The V end lost 4 bases, the J end lost 8 bases, and 19 bases lay between the germline ends. Germline V gene lookup returns CDR1 SGHDT and CDR2 YYEEEE. CDR3 in amino acids: CASSLRGGPKYIQYF. The CDR3, as DNA: TGTGCCAGCAGCCTCCGTGGGGGACCTAAGTACATTCAGTACTTC.